Below are 13 T cell receptor beta chains sequenced from a single sample in a study of T cells after yellow fever vaccination (dated by TCRdb to about 2019). The library was generated by 5' RACE. Instrument on record: Illumina HiSeq 2500. In TCRdb, the public reads were trimmed at Q25 with fastp and aligned with MiXCR, with productive beta chains retained. A single entry per CDR3 protein holds the most common genes and DNA from its merged rows. This sample holds about 150,000 distinct CDR3 sequences; 6.2% were observed only once. The ten largest clones take up 2.5% to 3.5% of the sample. Per the publication, the treatment or condition label means: live attenuated yellow fever vaccine strain. Source: CD4+ T cells sorted from PBMCs, taken on the day of the first yellow fever vaccination. These receptors were obtained from a man aged 18 to 29 who received the YFV17D yellow fever vaccine.

This clonotype was picked up many times. The chain uses TRBV5-1 and TRBJ2-3, with a tentative D call TRBD2 (5 bases). Per the germline V gene, CDR1 is SGHRS and CDR2 is YFSETQ. V lost 4 bases to trimming and J lost 6 bases, with 12 bases between them. The CDR3 sequence is 13 residues long. The CDR3 DNA is TGCGCCAGCAGCACCCGGACTGTCGATACGCAGTATTTT. Its translation: CASSTRTVDTQYF.

This chain uses TRBV19 with TRBJ1-1, with D unclear. Germline assignment: CDR1 LNHDA and CDR2 SQIVND (reference sequence). This CDR3 is built from 13 residues. V was pared by 7 bases and J by 4 bases, with 13 bases between. The CDR3 here is CASTIVGCTEAFF. CDR3 bases: TGTGCCAGTACCATTGTCGGGTGCACTGAAGCTTTCTTT. Full variable domain (missing parts from reference TRBV19 and TRBJ1-1): DGGITQSPKYLFRKEGQNVTLSCEQNLNHDAMYWYRQDPGQGLRLIYYSQIVNDFQKGDIAEGYSVSREKKESFPLTVTSAQKNPTAFYLCASTIVGCTEAFFGQGTRLTVV.

V usage is TRBV10-3 and J usage is TRBJ2-5; the D call may be TRBD1 or TRBD2 (6 bases each). Deletions cut 7 bases from V and 4 bases from J, with 25 bases between. The CDR3 runs to 17 residues. CDR1 is ENHRY and CDR2 is SYGVKD in the germline V gene. CDR3 nucleotides: TGTGCCATCAAGCAGGGGCCCACAGTGGGAGGTCGAGAGACCCAGTACTTC. Residues: CAIKQGPTVGGRETQYF.

This clonotype has at least ten counts. CDR3 loop: CATSRERRVGGYTF. Here the CDR3 DNA reads TGTGCCACCAGCAGAGAGCGCAGGGTTGGTGGCTACACCTTC. The V and J genes are TRBV15 and TRBJ1-2, with a tentative D call TRBD1 (5 bases). CDR3 length: 14 amino acids. Trimming took 0 bases from V and 7 from J, leaving 12 bases between them. Germline-derived CDR1 and CDR2 are LNHNV and YYDKDF (reference sequence).

For this clonotype: A much larger clonotype is one base distant, so this may be a read error. The rearrangement joins TRBV12-3 or TRBV12-4 to TRBJ2-5, with D possibly matching TRBD2 (5 bases). This CDR3 is built from 13 residues. V was shortened by 6 bases and J by 7 bases, with 15 bases between the two germline ends. The CDR3 reads CASSLAPKATQYF. The DNA for the CDR3 is TGTGCCAGCAGCCTAGCCCCCAAGGCGACCCAGTACTTC.

This clonotype appeared many times. The V and J genes are TRBV2 and TRBJ2-2, with TRBD2 matching 8 bases. Germline CDR1 is SNHLY and CDR2 is FYNNEI. This CDR3 contains 14 residues. With V trimmed by 9 bases and J by 0 bases, 3 bases remained unmatched. The CDR3 here is CASSGLANTGELFF. In DNA, the CDR3 is TGTGCCAGTTCGGGACTAGCGAACACCGGGGAGCTGTTTTTT.

This clonotype was detected a few times. V gene TRBV7-2 combines with J gene TRBJ2-2; D may be TRBD1 (6 bases). Trimming took off 1 base at V and 6 bases at J, with 6 bases between the two ends. The CDR3 has 13 residues. The V gene's germline CDR1 is SGHTA and CDR2 FQGNSA. The CDR3 DNA follows: TGTGCCAGCAGCTTAGACAGGGCCGGGGAGCTGTTTTTT. Protein product: CASSLDRAGELFF.

This clonotype was observed at least ten times. This rearrangement joins TRBV24-1 to TRBJ2-3, with 8 bases matching TRBD1. This CDR3 contains 17 residues. The V and J ends lost 4 bases and 1 base, in that order; junction bases with no gene match: 9. CDR1 and CDR2 (germline): KGHDR, SFDVKD. The CDR3 reads CATSDSRPGQGTDTQYF. The CDR3 bases are TGTGCCACCAGTGACTCCCGACCGGGACAGGGCACAGATACGCAGTATTTT.

This clonotype was counted ten times or more. V gene TRBV4-2 combines with J gene TRBJ2-2, with TRBD2 matching over 10 bases. CDR1 is LGHNA and CDR2 is YNFKEQ in the germline V gene. V gave up 7 bases and J gave up 7 bases; unmatched junction bases: 12. This CDR3 spans 16 amino acids. The CDR3 here is CASTVSVAGGRGELFF. CDR3 nucleotide sequence: TGTGCCAGCACGGTCTCCGTAGCGGGGGGACGCGGGGAGCTGTTTTTT.

This clonotype has a count of ten or more. This chain joins TRBV20-1 and TRBJ2-5; possibly TRBD2 for D (7 bases). V gave up 6 bases and J gave up 2 bases, with 16 bases separating them. This CDR3 is 14 amino acids long. Germline CDR1 and CDR2: DFQATT and SNEGSKA (reference sequence). CDR3 sequence: CSAQPGGPQETQYF. Written as DNA, the CDR3 is TGCAGTGCCCAGCCGGGGGGCCCTCAAGAGACCCAGTACTTC.

V gene TRBV6-2 or TRBV6-3 combines with J gene TRBJ1-2; 7 nucleotides align to TRBD1. The ends lost 5 bases at V and 4 bases at J; junction bases unmatched: 4. CDR1 is MNHEY and CDR2 is SVGEGT in the germline V gene. The CDR3 has 13 amino acids. The DNA for the CDR3 is TGTGCCAGCAGTGACAGGGAAGCCTATGGCTACACCTTC. Its translation is CASSDREAYGYTF.

In this sample, this clonotype turned up many times. The chain is built from TRBV5-1 and TRBJ1-2; D remains ambiguous. The CDR3 sequence is 17 residues long. Between the trimmed V and J ends, which lost 0 bases and 6 bases, there was a span of 21 bases. Per germline, CDR1 SGHRS and CDR2 YFSETQ. The DNA for the CDR3 is TGCGCCAGCAGCTTGGGGGTAGCCGGGATGGGAGCCGATGGCTACACCTTC. This translates into CASSLGVAGMGADGYTF.

This clonotype was picked up a small number of times. This chain joins TRBV6-5 and TRBJ1-2; a possible D gene is TRBD1 (5 bases). This CDR3 contains 11 residues. V was pared by 8 bases and J by 8 bases, with 12 bases between. Germline V lookup: CDR1 MNHEY, CDR2 SVGAGI. The CDR3 DNA reads as TGTGCCAGCTATGGGGCGCCGGGCTACACCTTC. Its translation: CASYGAPGYTF.